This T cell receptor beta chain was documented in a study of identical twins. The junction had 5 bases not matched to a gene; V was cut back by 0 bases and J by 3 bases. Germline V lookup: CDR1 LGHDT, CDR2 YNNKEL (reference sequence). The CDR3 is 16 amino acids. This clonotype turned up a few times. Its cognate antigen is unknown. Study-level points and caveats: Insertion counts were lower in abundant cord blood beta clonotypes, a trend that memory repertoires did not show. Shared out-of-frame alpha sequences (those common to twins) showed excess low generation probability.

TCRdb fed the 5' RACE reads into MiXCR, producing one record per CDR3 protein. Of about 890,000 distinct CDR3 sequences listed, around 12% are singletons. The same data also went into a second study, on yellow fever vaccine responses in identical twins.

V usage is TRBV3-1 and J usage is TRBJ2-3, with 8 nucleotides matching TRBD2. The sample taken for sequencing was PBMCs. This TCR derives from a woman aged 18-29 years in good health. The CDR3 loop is CASSQEVGLGTDTQYF. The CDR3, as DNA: TGTGCCAGCAGCCAAGAGGTGGGACTAGGAACAGATACGCAGTATTTT.